The present TCR beta chain was sequenced within a study of blood T cell repertoires in COVID-19. Trimming took off 2 bases at V and 0 bases at J, with 17 bases between the two ends. Germline V gene data show CDR1 as MGHRA and CDR2 as YSYEKL. The CDR3 loop spans 18 amino acids. Produced via immunoSEQ multiplex PCR; TCRdb's table is partial and in-frame only. The data show some 48,000 clones, just over 90% seen once. J is TRBJ2-4 and V is TRBV4-1; D remains ambiguous. The sequencing sample was made of peripheral blood. The clonotype comes from a man aged 60 to 69 with COVID-19, enrolled during active disease. CDR3 coding DNA: TGCGCCAGCAGCCAATTCGGTTTTGCTTCCTTAGCCAAAAACATTCAGTACTTC. Its translation is CASSQFGFASLAKNIQYF.